The 5 T cell receptor beta chains given below trace back to one sample, sequenced in a study of cytomegalovirus exposure and HLA in healthy donors (dated by TCRdb to the late 2010s). Library generation was performed with the immunoSEQ multiplex PCR assay. For the multiplex PCR, a mixture combining 60 forward primers for TCR Vbeta segments and 13 reverse primers for TCR Jbeta segments was used. Imported from immuneACCESS, the table was reduced by TCRdb to in-frame sequences with V and J called. These copies leave out some clones; in studies compared against another copy, an unresolved V gene accounts for under half, and the cause of the remainder is not known. The sample includes approximately 100,000 clones, with about 81% observed a single time. Of the sample, 9.5% to 12% is held by the ten largest clones. The sequencing input was PBMCs. These TCRs come from a man aged 18 to 30 in good health and CMV-seropositive.

The sample holds a few counts of this clone. The rearrangement links TRBV10-1 to TRBJ1-5; 8 positions agree with TRBD1. Germline V gene sequence: CDR1 WNHNN, CDR2 SYGVQD (reference sequence). The CDR3 is made up of 16 amino acids. Trimming removed 7 bases from V and 2 bases from J; junction bases left unmatched: 10. The CDR3 protein is CASILGQGGGNQPQHF. The CDR3 DNA reads TGCGCCAGCATCCTCGGACAGGGCGGTGGCAATCAGCCCCAGCATTTT.

The chain carries TRBV5-6 and TRBJ2-2; possible D gene TRBD2, 5 bases. This CDR3 contains 14 residues. CDR1 SGHDT and CDR2 YYEEEE come from the germline V gene. V lost 0 bases, J lost 4 bases, and 7 bases lay in between. This CDR3 is CASSLGRLTGELFF. The DNA of the CDR3 is TGTGCCAGCAGCTTGGGGAGGCTCACCGGGGAGCTGTTTTTT.

The chain has TRBV9 and TRBJ2-1; 7 nucleotides agree with TRBD2. This CDR3 contains 16 residues. Germline CDR1 and CDR2: SGDLS and YYNGEE. Trimming removed 4 bases from V and 0 bases from J; junction bases left unmatched: 7. Here the CDR3 reads CASSLGGMSSYNEQFF. The DNA of the CDR3 is TGTGCCAGCAGCCTGGGGGGGATGAGCTCCTACAATGAGCAGTTCTTC.

The rearrangement joins TRBV2 to TRBJ1-2, with D unresolved. Germline CDR1 and CDR2: SNHLY and FYNNEI. The CDR3 is made up of 14 amino acids. V was cut by 1 base and J by 0 bases, with 6 bases left in between. CDR3 sequence (DNA): TGTGCCAGCAGTGAAGTTACGGCTAACTATGGCTACACCTTC. Protein product: CASSEVTANYGYTF.

J is TRBJ2-5 and V is TRBV28; 11 bases align to TRBD2. This CDR3 has 16 amino acids. The V gene end was trimmed by 6 bases and the J gene end by 1 base; junction bases not matched to a gene: 7. Germline lookup yields CDR1 MDHEN and CDR2 SYDVKM. Written as DNA, the CDR3 is TGTGCCAGCAGACCCGTAGCGGGGGGGCTCCAAGAGACCCAGTACTTC. Translated: CASRPVAGGLQETQYF.